A selection of T cell receptor beta chains follows, all from one sample in a study of CD8 T cells in Susac syndrome. TCRdb re-called the immunoSEQ multiplex PCR reads through MiXCR, storing one row per CDR3 protein. The data show about 150,000 distinct CDR3 sequences, approximately 94% seen once. The sample comprised CD4+ T cells from PBMCs. The receptor set was obtained from a human donor in good health. The CDR3 runs from the conserved cysteine through the conserved F or W. The D gene is left open where the match is weak. Only part of the rows carry a size: once, few, many, or a class if the clone is expanded.

TRBJ2-6 | NA | TRBD1 | 17 | TRBV2 | TGTGCCAGCAGTGAAGCGCTGCAGGGGGCTGGGGCCAACGTCCTGACTTTC | CASSEALQGAGANVLTF
TRBJ2-5 | NA | NA | 14 | TRBV2 | TGTGCCAGCAGGGACCCCCGAGGGGAAGAGACCCAGTACTTC | CASRDPRGEETQYF
TRBJ2-7 | NA | NA | 14 | TRBV2 | TGTGCCAGCAGTGAACTATCCGGAAACAACGAGCAGTACTTC | CASSELSGNNEQYF
TRBJ1-5 | NA | NA | 12 | TRBV12-3/TRBV12-4 | TGTGCCAGCAGCCGGGGCCATCAGCCCCAGCATTTT | CASSRGHQPQHF
TRBJ2-7 | once | TRBD2 | 18 | TRBV4-2 | TGTGCCAGCAGCCCATATATTGGACTAGCGGGATCGGGCTACGAGCAGTACTTC | CASSPYIGLAGSGYEQYF
TRBJ2-3 | NA | TRBD2 | 18 | TRBV5-1 | TGCGCCAGCAGCTTGGGCCCCAGCGGGAGGGCCATCACAGATACGCAGTATTTT | CASSLGPSGRAITDTQYF
TRBJ1-2 | NA | NA | 14 | TRBV7-9 | TGTGCCAGCAACATAGGACATCTCGTGGATGGCTACACCTTC | CASNIGHLVDGYTF
TRBJ1-1 | NA | TRBD1 | 13 | TRBV29-1 | TGCAGCGCTTGGGACAGGACGAACACTGAAGCTTTCTTT | CSAWDRTNTEAFF
TRBJ1-5 | NA | NA | 16 | TRBV19 | TGTGCCAGTAGTAGTAGAAAGGGGACTAGCAATCAGCCCCAGCATTTT | CASSSRKGTSNQPQHF
TRBJ2-5 | NA | NA | 14 | TRBV13 | TGTGCCAGCAGCTCCCGGGACTCCCGAGGAACCCAGTACTTC | CASSSRDSRGTQYF
TRBJ2-3 | NA | NA | 16 | TRBV29-1 | TGCAGCGCCCAAGGAGTTCGCGCGTTAGCCACAGATACGCAGTATTTT | CSAQGVRALATDTQYF
TRBJ1-1 | NA | NA | 15 | TRBV18 | TGTGCCAGCTCACCGGGTCGGGGTATGGACACTGAAGCTTTCTTT | CASSPGRGMDTEAFF
TRBJ1-1 | NA | NA | 14 | TRBV11-2 | TGTGCCAGCAGCTTCGGACCCCAGAACACTGAAGCTTTCTTT | CASSFGPQNTEAFF
TRBJ2-1 | NA | NA | 12 | TRBV15 | TGTGCCACCGAGGACAGCTACAATGAGCAGTTCTTC | CATEDSYNEQFF
TRBJ1-1 | NA | TRBD1 | 14 | TRBV5-1 | TGCGCCAGCGAAACCGGGACAGGGGTAACTGAAGCTTTCTTT | CASETGTGVTEAFF
TRBJ1-1 | NA | NA | 14 | TRBV14 | TGTGCCAGCAGCCAGATACAGCGGAACACTGAAGCTTTCTTT | CASSQIQRNTEAFF
TRBJ2-5 | NA | NA | 17 | TRBV6-1 | TGTGCCAGCCGCCGAGGGGCCGGGACCGTAATGTCGGAGACCCAGTACTTC | CASRRGAGTVMSETQYF
TRBJ1-5 | NA | TRBD1 | 16 | TRBV24-1 | TGTGCCACCAGTGATGGTACAGGGGCGGGCAATCAGCCCCAGCATTTT | CATSDGTGAGNQPQHF
TRBJ2-5 | NA | NA | 15 | TRBV5-1 | TGCGCCAGCAGCTTGATGCCTAGCTATTCGGAGACCCAGTACTTC | CASSLMPSYSETQYF
TRBJ1-1 | NA | NA | 12 | TRBV20-1 | TGCAGTGCTAGAGGGGGGAGCACTGAAGCTTTCTTT | CSARGGSTEAFF
TRBJ1-5 | NA | NA | 16 | TRBV24-1 | TGTGCCACCAGTGACTCCGGGCGGTCGAGCAATCAGCCCCAGCATTTT | CATSDSGRSSNQPQHF
TRBJ2-2 | NA | NA | 14 | TRBV29-1 | TGCAGCGTTGAAAAGCAGAGGAACACCGGGGAGCTGTTTTTT | CSVEKQRNTGELFF